This TCR beta chain was recorded in a study of cytomegalovirus exposure and HLA in healthy donors. PCR employed 60 Vbeta and 13 Jbeta primers. Generated by immunoSEQ multiplex PCR, the TCRdb table keeps only in-frame clones and is missing some. The data hold approximately 220,000 clones, with about 80% observed a single time. For this clone: The target antigen is unknown.

Points from the study as a whole: A later analysis linked a missense DCLRE1C variant to TCR beta V- and J-gene trimming.

The CDR3 is 13 residues long. Per the germline V gene, CDR1 is SGHTA and CDR2 is FQGNSA. V lost 5 bases, J lost 8 bases, and 6 bases stayed unmatched. The V call is TRBV7-2, the J call TRBJ1-1; 9 bases line up with TRBD1. Material for sequencing was PBMCs. The source is a man between 18 and 35 years old in good health and CMV-seronegative. CDR3 residues: CASSDGQGREAFF. The DNA of the CDR3 is TGTGCCAGCAGCGACGGACAGGGGAGAGAAGCTTTCTTT. The full variable domain, rest sourced from reference TRBV7-2 and TRBJ1-1, is GAGVSQSPSNKVTEKGKDVELRCDPISGHTALYWYRQSLGQGLEFLIYFQGNSAPDKSGLPSDRFSAERTGGSVSTLTIQRTQQEDSAVYLCASSDGQGREAFFGQGTRLTVV.